The clone carrying this T cell receptor (beta chain) was detected ten times or more. What it recognizes is unknown. V shed 6 bases and J 4 bases; nucleotides not matched to a gene: 7. The CDR3 extends over 13 amino acids. Germline CDR1 DFQATT, CDR2 SNEGSKA (reference sequence). Unique molecular identifiers featured in how the TCRbeta library was prepared. A single record per CDR3 protein comes from TCRdb applying MiXCR to the PCR reads. Among about 170,000 distinct CDR3 sequences, around 10% were seen once, and the ten largest hold roughly an eighth. This entry belongs to a study of T-cell reconstitution after alpha-beta-depleted transplantation in children. Overall study results and limits: Alpha-beta T cells present about two months after transplant were reported to originate from several hundred expanded graft clones.

Sample: PBMCs, taken before TCRalphabeta/CD19-depleted stem cell transplant. The chain joins TRBV20-1 to TRBJ1-2; 8 bases are a match to TRBD1. This TCR was recovered from a boy aged 2-9 years with acute myeloid leukemia, due to receive a stem cell transplant. Here the CDR3 reads CSAEGQGTYGYTF. In nucleotides, the CDR3 is TGCAGTGCCGAAGGACAGGGTACCTATGGCTACACCTTC.